This T cell receptor beta chain was identified during a study of regulatory T cells in long-lasting Graves disease. This clonotype has more than one count but fewer than ten. As yet, its antigen is unknown. Time point of the sample: persistent/refractory GD, antithyroid drugs over 5 years with positive TRAb. The TCR library was prepared using RNA isolated from PBMCs. Assembly of TCR beta libraries relied on iRepertoire HTBI primers together with Arm-PCR of CDR3 regions. TCRdb processed the multiplex PCR reads anew with MiXCR; each CDR3 protein has one entry. The sample yields about 470,000 distinct CDR3 sequences, around 20% seen once. This CDR3 contains 15 residues. V lost 6 bases to trimming and J lost 5 bases; unmatched junction nucleotides: 8. Germline V gives CDR1 MNHEY, CDR2 SMNVEV (reference sequence). Study results and limitations: Authors noted too few samples as a limitation. Persistent Graves' patients showed reduced TCR diversity versus newly diagnosed patients. New patients shared about a thousand public clonotypes, fewer than the approximately 2,500 shared by persistent patients.

The specimen was peripheral blood mononuclear cells (PBMCs), collected when the disease was refractory, from a patient treated with antithyroid drugs. The receptor's source is a female donor with Graves disease. The chain joins TRBV27 to TRBJ1-1; 11 bases line up with TRBD1. In DNA, the CDR3 is TGTGCCAGCAGGGGGACAGGGGGTGGGGTGACTGAAGCTTTCTTT. It specifies CASRGTGGGVTEAFF.